A single TCR beta chain is shown here with its context. Ages ranged from about 18 to 89 years, with residence in about 23 US areas. Someone with COVID-19 had been met by exposed participants within 2 weeks before study entry. The sample is drawn from a study of blood T cell repertoires in COVID-19. Study-level background: Spain, Italy and the United States supplied samples that represented acute and convalescent COVID-19. PBMCs, B-cell-depleted T cells, or T cells were the source of the cDNA or gDNA that made up the material.

TCRdb's copy holds only in-frame clones and misses some; the assay was immunoSEQ multiplex PCR. The sample carries some 320,000 clones, approximately 81% recorded once. The sequencing input was PBMCs or T cells enriched from blood (not recorded which). This TCR was sampled from a woman aged 30 to 39 who had been exposed to COVID-19.

The CDR3 nucleotides read TGCGCCAGCACCGCACTCGGACAGATCACAGATACGCAGTATTTT. Its translation: CASTALGQITDTQYF. The gene calls are TRBV5-1 and TRBJ2-3; TRBD1 is a possible D gene (6 bases). The CDR3 runs 15 residues. Germline V CDR1 and CDR2: SGHRS, YFSETQ. V shed 6 bases and J shed 2 bases, with 16 bases lying between them.